This is a list of T cell receptor beta chains from one sample in a study of T cell responses to AZD1222 COVID-19 vaccine. The protocol was immunoSEQ multiplex PCR, while the TCRdb copy is restricted to in-frame clones and leaves out a portion. The profile shows 95,000 to 110,000 clones, 75% to 95% of them singletons. The sample was peripheral blood, taken on day 0 of AZD1222 vaccination. These receptors were obtained from an adult in good health. CDR3s include the opening cysteine and the closing phenylalanine or tryptophan. The order of the fields is V gene, J gene, CDR3 protein.

TRBV18	TRBJ2-5	CASSPRDRGETQYF
TRBV16	TRBJ2-7	CASSQEGGFYEQYF
TRBV18	TRBJ2-2	CASSPRGLAEANTGELFF
TRBV3-1/TRBV3-2	TRBJ2-4	CASSRGQGGNIQYF
TRBV18	TRBJ2-7	CASSSTRDGSSYEQYF
TRBV11-2	TRBJ2-7	CASSSGTHYEQYF
TRBV5-1	TRBJ2-2	CASSLTVSTGELFF
TRBV18	TRBJ2-1	CASSETTVTSHEQFF
TRBV7-2	TRBJ1-3	CASSLGRRRAGNTIYF
TRBV6-2/TRBV6-3	TRBJ1-2	CASSYTMRTDYGYTF
TRBV5-1	TRBJ2-2	CASSPGSGAGAGELFF
TRBV12-3/TRBV12-4	TRBJ1-2	CASSGQGSYGYTF
TRBV5-1	TRBJ2-2	CASSLVWVTGELFF
TRBV18	TRBJ1-6	CASSHQPISYNSPLHF
TRBV27	TRBJ2-5	CASRLQGRETQYF
TRBV28	TRBJ2-2	CASSLLRGRNTGELFF
TRBV20-1	TRBJ2-3	CSASYSFSTDTQYF
TRBV24-1	TRBJ1-1	CATSGAGQGKDTEAFF
TRBV7-9	TRBJ1-1	CASSGQGANTEAFF
TRBV2	TRBJ2-3	CASRTSGLTDTQYF
TRBV6-5	TRBJ1-2	CASSPGARIYGYTF
TRBV5-1	TRBJ2-3	CASSVTDTQYF
TRBV28	TRBJ2-3	CASRRDRVTDTQYF
TRBV6-1	TRBJ2-5	CASSGAVAGRKETQYF
TRBV7-3	TRBJ2-5	CASSLGSRGETQYF
TRBV30	TRBJ2-3	CAWSLGVSTDTQYF
TRBV5-4	TRBJ1-2	CASSFWTDSNYGYTF
TRBV9	TRBJ2-1	CASSAPSGSSYNEQFF
TRBV7-2	TRBJ2-5	CASSSSHTSGRAVYF
TRBV6-5	TRBJ1-5	CASRGQVHQPQHF
TRBV27	TRBJ2-7	CASSFIGGVSYEQYF
TRBV10-3	TRBJ1-5	CAISVGSNQPQHF
TRBV28	TRBJ2-7	CASHRGLSSYEQYF
TRBV28	TRBJ2-6	CASSPIPGGQGASGANVLTF
TRBV18	TRBJ1-5	CASSPLPGQGAYGNQPQHF
TRBV11-2	TRBJ2-7	CASSDRRTSYEQYF
TRBV29-1	TRBJ1-1	CSVGQGNTEAFF
TRBV10-3	TRBJ1-1	CATETVMNTEAFF
TRBV4-3	TRBJ1-5	CASSQDGLRDQPQHF
TRBV28	TRBJ1-5	CASSSWDRASNQPQHF
TRBV28	TRBJ1-1	CASSTDWQAFF
TRBV7-9	TRBJ2-3	CASSLLSDTQYF
TRBV15	TRBJ2-7	CATSRDRGSVGEQYF
TRBV6-1	TRBJ2-7	CASSEMERTYEQYF
TRBV11-3	TRBJ1-6	CASSLDLGTQRNSPLHF
TRBV5-1	TRBJ1-4	CASSPGATNEKLFF
TRBV28	TRBJ2-7	CASLQTSSAELVQYF
TRBV19	TRBJ1-4	CASSRTGGAGKLFF
TRBV11-2	TRBJ2-2	CASSSGFSRRGELFF
TRBV7-9	TRBJ1-1	CASLGGGLMNTEAFF
TRBV5-4	TRBJ1-6	CASRRESSYNSPLHF
TRBV27	TRBJ2-7	CASSLRRQGYEQYF
TRBV5-1	TRBJ1-2	CASSFRGAGDGYTF
TRBV7-2	TRBJ2-7	CASSFGMWHEQYF
TRBV7-9	TRBJ1-1	CASSPRGPSPEAFF